Listed below are T cell receptor beta chains from one sample, sequenced in a study of cytomegalovirus exposure and HLA in healthy donors. Generated by immunoSEQ multiplex PCR, the TCRdb table keeps only in-frame clones and is missing some. The sample includes around 300,000 clones, more than 75% of them seen just once. The sequencing sample was made of PBMCs. The receptors were sampled from a woman aged 18-35 years in good health and CMV-seronegative. Each CDR3 is given without its conserved first and last residue. Fields, in order: clone size, V gene, J gene, CDR3 protein. Size is stated for part of the rows, as once, few or many counts, or as a class when the clone is expanded.

clone size: .; V gene: TRBV25-1; J gene: TRBJ2-2; CDR3 protein: ASSEGTRHTGELF
clone size: .; V gene: TRBV25-1; J gene: TRBJ2-7; CDR3 protein: ASSEVGVYEQY
clone size: once; V gene: TRBV6-6; J gene: TRBJ2-1; CDR3 protein: ASSYSLALYNEQF
clone size: .; V gene: TRBV27; J gene: TRBJ2-7; CDR3 protein: ASSRSSGSLTHYEQY
clone size: .; V gene: TRBV7-2; J gene: TRBJ2-3; CDR3 protein: ASSFLSVADTQY
clone size: once; V gene: TRBV28; J gene: TRBJ2-1; CDR3 protein: ASSLGLAGGANEQF
clone size: once; V gene: TRBV6-5; J gene: TRBJ1-2; CDR3 protein: ASTTGGSGYT
clone size: .; V gene: TRBV4-1; J gene: TRBJ1-1; CDR3 protein: ASSRQGAVGPEAF
clone size: .; V gene: TRBV11-2; J gene: TRBJ2-1; CDR3 protein: ASSDITGVPYNEQF
clone size: .; V gene: TRBV19; J gene: TRBJ2-7; CDR3 protein: ASSNPGQGAGNEQY
clone size: .; V gene: TRBV5-1; J gene: TRBJ1-5; CDR3 protein: ASSLRGDGPQH
clone size: once; V gene: TRBV6-5; J gene: TRBJ2-3; CDR3 protein: ASGPPNRAGATQY
clone size: .; V gene: TRBV10-2; J gene: TRBJ2-5; CDR3 protein: ASNRGREETQY
clone size: .; V gene: TRBV7-8; J gene: TRBJ1-3; CDR3 protein: ASSTTGSSGNTIY
clone size: .; V gene: TRBV11-2; J gene: TRBJ2-1; CDR3 protein: ASSLGREGLGEQF
clone size: few; V gene: TRBV6-1; J gene: TRBJ2-3; CDR3 protein: ASSDRRRITDTQY
clone size: .; V gene: TRBV28; J gene: TRBJ2-3; CDR3 protein: ASSSLGLAGSADTQY
clone size: .; V gene: TRBV27; J gene: TRBJ1-5; CDR3 protein: ATGTGDQPQH
clone size: .; V gene: TRBV5-6; J gene: TRBJ2-2; CDR3 protein: ASSFDLLAGGTGELF
clone size: .; V gene: TRBV7-2; J gene: TRBJ2-7; CDR3 protein: ASSNRDSREQY
clone size: .; V gene: TRBV28; J gene: TRBJ1-1; CDR3 protein: VHQENTEAF
clone size: once; V gene: TRBV16; J gene: TRBJ2-1; CDR3 protein: ASASRVALHNEQF
clone size: .; V gene: TRBV6-4; J gene: TRBJ2-7; CDR3 protein: ASSVDALRGQY